Included here is one T cell receptor (beta chain) sequence, with context. The sample comes from a study of blood T cell repertoires in COVID-19. Study as a whole: From the United States, Italy and Spain came samples of acute and convalescent COVID-19. Nucleic acid was either cDNA or gDNA, and it came from T cells, B-cell-depleted T cells, or PBMCs.

In the original analysis: By means of reference gene primer amplification, nucleated cell counts were estimated. The table came from immunoSEQ multiplex PCR; TCRdb's copy has only in-frame clones and leaves some out. V, J and clone size are taken as reported in that table, and D and trimming were inferred from the DNA itself. The profile shows some 250,000 clones, more than 75% of them singletons. This TCR was recovered from a woman in her 30s who had recovered from COVID-19. Sequences were obtained from peripheral blood.

In DNA, the CDR3 is TGTGCCAGCAGTTTTGGGGCCTCTTCCTACGAGCAGTACTTC. It is translated as CASSFGASSYEQYF. This sequence joins TRBV27 and TRBJ2-7; D may be TRBD1 (5 bases). Germline CDR1 and CDR2: MNHEY and SMNVEV (reference sequence). The CDR3 spans 14 residues. V gave up 3 bases and J gave up 1 base, with 10 bases separating them.